This T cell receptor (beta chain) is from a study of CD8 T cell repertoires and HIV-1 epitope variants. The CDR3 runs to 14 residues. From germline, CDR1 is LNHDA and CDR2 SQIVND (reference sequence). Between the trimmed V and J ends, which lost 1 base and 5 bases, there was a span of 8 bases. Profiled with immunoSEQ multiplex PCR; TCRdb holds only in-frame clones, not every one. Among approximately 6,000 clones listed, 60% to 80% were seen once. With respect to this clone: No antigen is known for it.

The sample comprised cultured CD8+ T cells derived from PBMCs. This receptor was obtained from a male donor with HIV. The V gene is TRBV19, the J gene TRBJ2-2; D gene unclear. Written as DNA, the CDR3 is TGTGCCAGTAGTATAGTGGGCGAAACCGGGGAGCTGTTTTTT. It encodes CASSIVGETGELFF.